The sequence of this T cell receptor beta chain was determined in a study of Ad26.COV2.S vaccination and SARS-CoV-2 variants. Study-wide context: Participant was drawn from the COV1001 Ad26.COV2.S trial arm. Intramuscular Ad26.COV2.S doses were given once or twice, 56 days apart. General study results and limits: Quantification of TCR breadth and depth may have yielded underestimates of total T cell responses.

Germline V gives CDR1 LGHDT, CDR2 YNNKEL (reference sequence). The CDR3 sequence is 18 residues long. V was pared by 4 bases and J by 0 bases, with 21 bases between. Treatment given: roughly 18 received Ad26.COV2.S at low or high dose, single or two shots; about 5 received placebo; per-sample allocation not given. Sampling was performed 63 days after the first vaccine or placebo injection. This clone came up once. Its specificity is unknown. Sequenced by immunoSEQ multiplex PCR; TCRdb stores in-frame clones only, minus some. The profile shows around 420,000 clones, more than 75% of them singletons. This chain connects TRBV3-1 (or the pseudogene TRBV3-2) to TRBJ1-1; D possibly corresponds to TRBD1 (6 bases). The TCR was taken from a person between 18 and 60 years old who received the Ad26.COV2.S COVID-19 vaccine or a placebo. The sample was peripheral blood, taken in a trial of Ad26.COV2.S vaccine versus placebo. The CDR3 sequence is CASSRTLPGGPLNTEAFF. CDR3 in DNA: TGTGCCAGCAGCCGAACCCTCCCGGGGGGGCCCCTGAACACTGAAGCTTTCTTT.